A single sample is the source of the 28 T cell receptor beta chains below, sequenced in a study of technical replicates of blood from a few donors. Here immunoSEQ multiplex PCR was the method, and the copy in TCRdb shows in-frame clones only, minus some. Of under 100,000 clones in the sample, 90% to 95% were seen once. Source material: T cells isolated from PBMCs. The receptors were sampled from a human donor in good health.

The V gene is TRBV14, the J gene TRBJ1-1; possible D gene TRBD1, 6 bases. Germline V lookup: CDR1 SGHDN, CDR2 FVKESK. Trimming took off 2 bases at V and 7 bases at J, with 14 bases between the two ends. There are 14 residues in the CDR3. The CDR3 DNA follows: TGTGCCAGCAGCCAATTTCTAAGGGGGGGTGAAGCTTTCTTT. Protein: CASSQFLRGGEAFF.

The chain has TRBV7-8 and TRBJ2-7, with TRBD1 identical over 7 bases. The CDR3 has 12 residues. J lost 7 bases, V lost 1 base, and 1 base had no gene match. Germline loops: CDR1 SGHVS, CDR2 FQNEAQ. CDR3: CASSLDRGEQYF. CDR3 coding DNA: TGTGCCAGCAGCTTAGACAGGGGAGAGCAGTACTTC.

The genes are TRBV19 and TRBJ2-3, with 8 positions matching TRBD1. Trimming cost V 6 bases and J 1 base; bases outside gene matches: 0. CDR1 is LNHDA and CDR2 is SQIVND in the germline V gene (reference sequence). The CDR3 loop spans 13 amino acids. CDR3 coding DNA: TGTGCCAGTAGGGGACAGGGCACAGATACGCAGTATTTT. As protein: CASRGQGTDTQYF.

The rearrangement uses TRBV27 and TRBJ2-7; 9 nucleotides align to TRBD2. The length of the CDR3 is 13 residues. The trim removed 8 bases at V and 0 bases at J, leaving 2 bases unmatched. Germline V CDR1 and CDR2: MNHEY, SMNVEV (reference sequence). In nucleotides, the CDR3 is TGTGCCAGCGCGGGAGGGGCCTCCTACGAGCAGTACTTC. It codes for CASAGGASYEQYF.

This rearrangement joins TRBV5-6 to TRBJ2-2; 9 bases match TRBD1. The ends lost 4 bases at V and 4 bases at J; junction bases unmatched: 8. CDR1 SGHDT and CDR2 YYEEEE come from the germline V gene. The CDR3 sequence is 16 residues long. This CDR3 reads CASSLPGTGRTGELFF. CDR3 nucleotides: TGTGCCAGCAGCCTTCCCGGGACAGGGCGCACCGGGGAGCTGTTTTTT.

CDR3 sequence: CACPRTVSTYNSPLHF. DNA of the CDR3: TGTGCCTGCCCTCGGACAGTCTCCACCTATAATTCACCCCTCCACTTT. V and J are TRBV30 and TRBJ1-6, with a possible D match to TRBD1 (6 bases). CDR3 length: 16 amino acids. V was cut by 6 bases and J by 2 bases, with 17 bases left in between. CDR1 and CDR2 (germline): GTSNPN, SVGIG (reference sequence).

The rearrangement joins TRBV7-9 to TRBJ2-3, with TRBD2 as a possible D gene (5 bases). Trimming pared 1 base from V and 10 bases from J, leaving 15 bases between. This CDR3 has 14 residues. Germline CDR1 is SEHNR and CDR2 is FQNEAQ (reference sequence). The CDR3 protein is CASSLDQSSSAQYF. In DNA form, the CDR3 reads TGTGCCAGCAGCTTAGATCAGTCTAGCTCGGCGCAGTATTTT.

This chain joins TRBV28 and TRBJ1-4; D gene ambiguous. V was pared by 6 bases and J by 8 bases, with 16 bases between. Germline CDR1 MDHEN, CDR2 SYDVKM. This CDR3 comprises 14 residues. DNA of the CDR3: TGTGCCAGCAGGTTGAGCGGGCAGAGAGAAAAACTGTTTTTT. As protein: CASRLSGQREKLFF.

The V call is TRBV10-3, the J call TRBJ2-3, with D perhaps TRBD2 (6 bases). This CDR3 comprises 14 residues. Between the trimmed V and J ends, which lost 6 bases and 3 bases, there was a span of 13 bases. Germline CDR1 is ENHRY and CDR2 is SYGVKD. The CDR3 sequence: CAIRGGSRTDTQYF. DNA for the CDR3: TGTGCCATCAGGGGGGGTAGCAGAACAGATACGCAGTATTTT.

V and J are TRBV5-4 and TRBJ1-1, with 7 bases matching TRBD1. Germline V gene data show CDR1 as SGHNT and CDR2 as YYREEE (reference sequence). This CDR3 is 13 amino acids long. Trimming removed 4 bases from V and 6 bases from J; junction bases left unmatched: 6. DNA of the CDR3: TGTGCCAGCAGCGCCGGGGACAGCCCTGAAGCTTTCTTT. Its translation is CASSAGDSPEAFF.

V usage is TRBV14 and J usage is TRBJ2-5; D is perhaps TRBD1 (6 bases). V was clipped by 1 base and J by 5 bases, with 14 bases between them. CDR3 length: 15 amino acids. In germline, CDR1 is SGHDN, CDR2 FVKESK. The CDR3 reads CASSQVTGYFETQYF. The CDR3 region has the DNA TGTGCCAGCAGCCAAGTCACAGGGTATTTCGAGACCCAGTACTTC.

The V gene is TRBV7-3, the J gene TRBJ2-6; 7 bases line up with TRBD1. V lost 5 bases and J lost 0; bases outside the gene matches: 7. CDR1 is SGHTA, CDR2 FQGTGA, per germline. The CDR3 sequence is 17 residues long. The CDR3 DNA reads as TGTGCCAGCAGCCCGGGACAGATTAACTCTGGGGCCAACGTCCTGACTTTC. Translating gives CASSPGQINSGANVLTF.

The CDR3 nucleotides read TGTGCCACCAAGGAGCAGCCAGCTAACTATGGCTACACCTTC. Protein product: CATKEQPANYGYTF. The chain couples TRBV2 to TRBJ1-2; D call uncertain. The length of the CDR3 is 14 residues. The V and J ends lost 10 bases and 0 bases respectively, with 15 bases between them. Germline loops: CDR1 SNHLY, CDR2 FYNNEI.

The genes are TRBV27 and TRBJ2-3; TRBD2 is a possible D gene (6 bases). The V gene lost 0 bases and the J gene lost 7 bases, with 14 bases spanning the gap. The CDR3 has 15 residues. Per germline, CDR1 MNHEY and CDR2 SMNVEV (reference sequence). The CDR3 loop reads CASSLSIFGGNTQYF. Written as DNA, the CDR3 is TGTGCCAGCAGTTTATCGATCTTTGGGGGGAATACGCAGTATTTT.

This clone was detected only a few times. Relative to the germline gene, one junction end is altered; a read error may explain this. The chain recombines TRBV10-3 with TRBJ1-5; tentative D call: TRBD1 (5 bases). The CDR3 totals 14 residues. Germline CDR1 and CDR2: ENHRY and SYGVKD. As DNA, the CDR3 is TGTGCCATAAGTGACGGGGGAGGCAATCAGCCCCAGCATTTT. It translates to CAISDGGGNQPQHF.

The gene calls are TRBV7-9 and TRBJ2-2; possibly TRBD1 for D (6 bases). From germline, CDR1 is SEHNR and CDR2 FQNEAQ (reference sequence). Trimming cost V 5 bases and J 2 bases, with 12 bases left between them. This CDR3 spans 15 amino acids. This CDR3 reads CASSGWTENTGELFF. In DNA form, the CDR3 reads TGTGCCAGCAGCGGATGGACAGAAAACACCGGGGAGCTGTTTTTT.

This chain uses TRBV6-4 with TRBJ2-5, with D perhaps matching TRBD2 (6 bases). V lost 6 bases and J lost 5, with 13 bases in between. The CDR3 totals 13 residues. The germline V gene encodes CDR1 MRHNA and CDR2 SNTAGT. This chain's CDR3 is CASRTLASETQYF. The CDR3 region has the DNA TGTGCCAGCAGGACACTAGCCTCGGAGACCCAGTACTTC.

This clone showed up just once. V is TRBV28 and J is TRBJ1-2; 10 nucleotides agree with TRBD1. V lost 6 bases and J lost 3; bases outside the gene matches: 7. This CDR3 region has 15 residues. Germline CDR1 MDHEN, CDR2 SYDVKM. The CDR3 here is CASRGTGTGDYGYTF. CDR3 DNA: TGTGCCAGCAGAGGTACCGGGACAGGGGACTATGGCTACACCTTC.

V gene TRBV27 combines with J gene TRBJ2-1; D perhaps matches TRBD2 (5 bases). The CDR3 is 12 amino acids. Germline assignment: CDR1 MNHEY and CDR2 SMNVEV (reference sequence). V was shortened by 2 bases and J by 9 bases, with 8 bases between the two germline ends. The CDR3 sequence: CASSLGGPEQFF. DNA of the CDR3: TGTGCCAGCAGTTTAGGAGGTCCTGAGCAGTTCTTC.

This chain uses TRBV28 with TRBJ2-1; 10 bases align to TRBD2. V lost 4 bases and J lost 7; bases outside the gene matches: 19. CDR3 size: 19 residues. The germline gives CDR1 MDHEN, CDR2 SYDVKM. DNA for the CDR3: TGTGCCAGCAGTTCCCTTCCCTTGAAGCGGGAGGGGATTGGGAATGAGCAGTTCTTC. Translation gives CASSSLPLKREGIGNEQFF.

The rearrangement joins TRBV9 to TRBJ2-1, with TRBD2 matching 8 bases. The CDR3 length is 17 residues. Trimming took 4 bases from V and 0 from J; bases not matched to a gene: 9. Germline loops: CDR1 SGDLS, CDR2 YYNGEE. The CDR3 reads CASSPEPGTSSYNEQFF. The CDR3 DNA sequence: TGTGCCAGCAGCCCCGAACCCGGGACTAGCTCCTACAATGAGCAGTTCTTC.

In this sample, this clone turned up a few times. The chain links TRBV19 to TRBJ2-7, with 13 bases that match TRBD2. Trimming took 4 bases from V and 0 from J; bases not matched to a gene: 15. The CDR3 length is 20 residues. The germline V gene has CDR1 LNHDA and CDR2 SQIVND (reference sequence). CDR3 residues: CASSTEYGTSGTYSSYEQYF. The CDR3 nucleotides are TGTGCCAGTAGTACCGAATATGGGACTAGCGGGACCTACTCCTCCTACGAGCAGTACTTC.

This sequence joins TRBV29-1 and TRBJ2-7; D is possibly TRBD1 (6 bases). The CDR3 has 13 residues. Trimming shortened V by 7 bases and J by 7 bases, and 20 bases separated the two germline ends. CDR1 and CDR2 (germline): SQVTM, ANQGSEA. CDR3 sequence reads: CSADADRGGEQYF. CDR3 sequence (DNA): TGCAGCGCCGACGCCGATCGAGGGGGTGAGCAGTACTTC.

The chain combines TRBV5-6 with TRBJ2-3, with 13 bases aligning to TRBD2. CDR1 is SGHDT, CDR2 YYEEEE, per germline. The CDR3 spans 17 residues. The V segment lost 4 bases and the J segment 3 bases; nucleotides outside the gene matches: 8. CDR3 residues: CASSLPGLAGKTDTQYF. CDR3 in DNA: TGTGCCAGCAGCCTGCCGGGACTAGCGGGAAAGACAGATACGCAGTATTTT.

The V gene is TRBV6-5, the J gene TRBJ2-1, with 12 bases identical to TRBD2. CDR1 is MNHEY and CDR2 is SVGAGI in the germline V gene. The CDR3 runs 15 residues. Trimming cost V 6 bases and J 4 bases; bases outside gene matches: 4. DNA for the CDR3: TGTGCCAGCAGCCTTCTAGCGGGAGGGTACAATGAGCAGTTCTTC. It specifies CASSLLAGGYNEQFF.

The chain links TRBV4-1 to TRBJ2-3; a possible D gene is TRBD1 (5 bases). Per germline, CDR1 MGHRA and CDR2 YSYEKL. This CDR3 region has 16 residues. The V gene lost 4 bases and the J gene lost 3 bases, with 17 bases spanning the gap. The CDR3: CASSPQGQVKTDTQYF. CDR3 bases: TGCGCCAGCAGCCCTCAAGGACAAGTCAAGACAGATACGCAGTATTTT.

The CDR3 nucleotides read TGTGCCAGCTCACTGGACACTGGACGACGTTGGCCCCAGCATTTT. Translated: CASSLDTGRRWPQHF. The genes are TRBV18 and TRBJ1-5; possibly TRBD1 for D (5 bases). Trimming pared 4 bases from V and 9 bases from J, leaving 19 bases between. Germline values: CDR1 KGHSH, CDR2 LQKENI. CDR3 size: 15 residues. The entire variable domain, with the rest obtained from reference TRBV18 and TRBJ1-5, is as follows: NAGVMQNPRHLVRRRGQEARLRCSPMKGHSHVYWYRQLPEEGLKFMVYLQKENIIDESGMPKERFSAEFPKEGPSILRIQQVVRGDSAAYFCASSLDTGRRWPQHFGDGTRLSIL.

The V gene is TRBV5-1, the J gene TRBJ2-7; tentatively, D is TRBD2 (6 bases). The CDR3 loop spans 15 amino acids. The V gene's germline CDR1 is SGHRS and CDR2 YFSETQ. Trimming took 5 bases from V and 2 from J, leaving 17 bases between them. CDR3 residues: CASRFHRDWAYEQYF. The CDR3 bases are TGCGCCAGCAGGTTTCACCGGGACTGGGCCTACGAGCAGTACTTC. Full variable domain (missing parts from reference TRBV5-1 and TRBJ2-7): KAGVTQTPRYLIKTRGQQVTLSCSPISGHRSVSWYQQTPGQGLQFLFEYFSETQRNKGNFPGRFSGRQFSNSRSEMNVSTLELGDSALYLCASRFHRDWAYEQYFGPGTRLTVT.